A selection of T cell receptor beta chains follows, all from one sample in a study of tumor and adjacent non-tumor tissue in lung cancer. TCRdb used MiXCR to reprocess the multiplex PCR reads, holding one entry per CDR3 protein. The sample consists of 60,000 to 85,000 distinct CDR3 sequences, less than 85% of them appearing once. The sample comprised distant non-tumor lung tissue. The receptors originated from a man between 65 and 80 years old with non-small cell lung cancer. The CDR3 runs from the conserved cysteine through the conserved F or W. D genes are given only for firm matches. Rows may omit the clone size; those that give it use once, few, many or a size class.

abundance: .; v_gene: TRBV9; d_gene: .; j_gene: TRBJ1-2; CDR3nt: TGTGCCAGCAGCGAGGGTGTGGTTCTGACTGGCTACACCTTC; CDR3aa: CASSEGVVLTGYTF
abundance: .; v_gene: TRBV7-8; d_gene: .; j_gene: TRBJ2-5; CDR3nt: TGTGCCAGCAGTCCCCGGAGCGGGTCTCAAGAGACCCAGTACTTC; CDR3aa: CASSPRSGSQETQYF
abundance: .; v_gene: TRBV12-3/TRBV12-4; d_gene: .; j_gene: TRBJ1-3; CDR3nt: TGTGCCTGCACGTCCTCGGGAAACACCATATATTTT; CDR3aa: CACTSSGNTIYF
abundance: once; v_gene: TRBV5-4; d_gene: .; j_gene: TRBJ1-2; CDR3nt: TGTGCCAGCAGCTTGGGGTACAGAACCGACTATGGCTACACCTTC; CDR3aa: CASSLGYRTDYGYTF
abundance: .; v_gene: TRBV29-1; d_gene: .; j_gene: TRBJ1-2; CDR3nt: TGCAGCGTCGTCGCCTATCAATCCTCGGGAGAAGATGGCTACACGTTC; CDR3aa: CSVVAYQSSGEDGYTF
abundance: .; v_gene: TRBV5-5; d_gene: TRBD1; j_gene: TRBJ1-1; CDR3nt: TGTACCAGCAGTTACAAGCCTGGACAGGGGGCGGGTATGACTGAAGCTTTATTT; CDR3aa: CTSSYKPGQGAGMTEALF
abundance: .; v_gene: TRBV10-2; d_gene: .; j_gene: TRBJ1-5; CDR3nt: TGCGCCAGCAGTGAGTTTGACAGGCGGACTCAGCCCCAACATTTT; CDR3aa: CASSEFDRRTQPQHF
abundance: .; v_gene: TRBV4-1; d_gene: .; j_gene: TRBJ1-4; CDR3nt: TGCGCCAGCAGCCGAGTACGAGAGCAGGGTAATGAAAAACTGTTTTTT; CDR3aa: CASSRVREQGNEKLFF
abundance: .; v_gene: TRBV10-2; d_gene: TRBD2; j_gene: TRBJ2-1; CDR3nt: TGCGCTAGCGGGTCCCCGGGACCCTATTCTCATGAGCAGTTCTTC; CDR3aa: CASGSPGPYSHEQFF
abundance: .; v_gene: TRBV6-6; d_gene: .; j_gene: TRBJ2-7; CDR3nt: TGTGCCTGCGGTTTCCCGGGACTCAACTACGAGCAGTACTTC; CDR3aa: CACGFPGLNYEQYF
abundance: .; v_gene: TRBV4-1; d_gene: .; j_gene: TRBJ2-3; CDR3nt: TGCGCCAGCAGCCAAGCGGACAAACGGCCCCAGTATTTT; CDR3aa: CASSQADKRPQYF
abundance: .; v_gene: TRBV20-1; d_gene: .; j_gene: TRBJ1-5; CDR3nt: TGCAGTATTCAAATACCCGGGAACAATCAGCCCCAGCATTTT; CDR3aa: CSIQIPGNNQPQHF
abundance: .; v_gene: TRBV6-6; d_gene: TRBD1; j_gene: TRBJ1-1; CDR3nt: TGTGCCAGCACTTACTCGGCAACGGACAGGGCTACGTCTGAAGCCTTCTTT; CDR3aa: CASTYSATDRATSEAFF
abundance: .; v_gene: TRBV6-5; d_gene: .; j_gene: TRBJ1-3; CDR3nt: TGTGCCCGCAGACTGGATTCTGGAAACACCATATATTTT; CDR3aa: CARRLDSGNTIYF
abundance: .; v_gene: TRBV12-3/TRBV12-4; d_gene: .; j_gene: TRBJ2-7; CDR3nt: TGTGCCAGCACTACGTCGACAGGAAGACCCTACGAGCAGAACTTC; CDR3aa: CASTTSTGRPYEQNF
abundance: few; v_gene: TRBV20-1; d_gene: .; j_gene: TRBJ1-1; CDR3nt: TGCAGTCAGAACTACGGGGAGAATGCTGAAGCTTTCTTT; CDR3aa: CSQNYGENAEAFF
abundance: .; v_gene: TRBV3-1; d_gene: .; j_gene: TRBJ1-2; CDR3nt: TGTGCCAGAAGCTTTCGACAGATTGGCTACACCTTC; CDR3aa: CARSFRQIGYTF
abundance: .; v_gene: TRBV10-2; d_gene: TRBD2; j_gene: TRBJ2-3; CDR3nt: TGCGCCAGCACCGATTCTGCAGCGGGAGGGAGAGATACGCACTATTTT; CDR3aa: CASTDSAAGGRDTHYF
abundance: .; v_gene: TRBV5-6; d_gene: .; j_gene: TRBJ2-2; CDR3nt: TGTGCCAGCAGCTTGGAGTTCATAAGCACCGGGGAGCTGTTTTTT; CDR3aa: CASSLEFISTGELFF
abundance: many; v_gene: TRBV5-1; d_gene: .; j_gene: TRBJ2-3; CDR3nt: TGCGCCAGTGCAGCAGGGGATACGCAGTATTTT; CDR3aa: CASAAGDTQYF
abundance: .; v_gene: TRBV29-1; d_gene: .; j_gene: TRBJ1-1; CDR3nt: TGCATCGTTATGGCTGAGAGGCCTGAAGCTTTCTTT; CDR3aa: CIVMAERPEAFF
abundance: .; v_gene: TRBV4-1; d_gene: .; j_gene: TRBJ1-3; CDR3nt: TGCGCCAGCAGCCAAAGAGAAACTGGAAACACCATATATTTT; CDR3aa: CASSQRETGNTIYF
abundance: .; v_gene: TRBV29-1; d_gene: .; j_gene: TRBJ2-4; CDR3nt: TGTAGCGTTGAAGGGGGAAGAATTCAGTACTTC; CDR3aa: CSVEGGRIQYF
abundance: .; v_gene: TRBV28; d_gene: TRBD1; j_gene: TRBJ1-2; CDR3nt: TGTGCCAGCACCCTTCGCGTCACCGAGACAGGGAAGGGCAACAGCTTC; CDR3aa: CASTLRVTETGKGNSF
abundance: once; v_gene: TRBV30; d_gene: .; j_gene: TRBJ1-1; CDR3nt: TGTACCTGGAGGACCTCAGGGAGCACTGAAGCTTTCTTT; CDR3aa: CTWRTSGSTEAFF
abundance: .; v_gene: TRBV12-3/TRBV12-4; d_gene: .; j_gene: TRBJ2-3; CDR3nt: TGTGCCAGTCGGGGAACCGTTAGGGATACGCAGTATTTT; CDR3aa: CASRGTVRDTQYF
abundance: .; v_gene: TRBV12-3/TRBV12-4; d_gene: TRBD2; j_gene: TRBJ2-3; CDR3nt: TGTGCCAGTACTTCTGGGGGGGCAGATACGCAGTATTTT; CDR3aa: CASTSGGADTQYF
abundance: .; v_gene: TRBV20-1; d_gene: .; j_gene: TRBJ1-1; CDR3nt: TGCAGTGCCTCTGAGGGGGGTGTGGGCACTGAAGCTTTCTTT; CDR3aa: CSASEGGVGTEAFF
abundance: once; v_gene: TRBV11-1; d_gene: .; j_gene: TRBJ2-7; CDR3nt: TGTGCCAGCAGCTGGTTTGGTGGATACGAGCAGTATTTC; CDR3aa: CASSWFGGYEQYF
abundance: .; v_gene: TRBV30; d_gene: .; j_gene: TRBJ1-1; CDR3nt: TGTGCCTGGGGGCCCAGTTGGGGGCGCAAGAACACTGAAGCTTTCTTT; CDR3aa: CAWGPSWGRKNTEAFF
abundance: few; v_gene: TRBV10-2; d_gene: .; j_gene: TRBJ2-3; CDR3nt: TGCGCCAGAAAGGAGGGGGGAACAGATACGCAGTATTTT; CDR3aa: CARKEGGTDTQYF
abundance: .; v_gene: TRBV4-3; d_gene: .; j_gene: TRBJ2-3; CDR3nt: TGCGCCAGCAGCCAAATTAGTTCCGGGGATAAGCAGTATTTT; CDR3aa: CASSQISSGDKQYF
abundance: .; v_gene: TRBV14; d_gene: .; j_gene: TRBJ1-6; CDR3nt: TGTGACAGCAGCCAACGTACTGTTCCTAATTCACCCCTCCACTTT; CDR3aa: CDSSQRTVPNSPLHF
abundance: .; v_gene: TRBV11-2; d_gene: TRBD1; j_gene: TRBJ2-3; CDR3nt: TGTGCCTGCAGCCGACAGGGGTACACACATACGCAGTATTTT; CDR3aa: CACSRQGYTHTQYF
abundance: .; v_gene: TRBV6-6; d_gene: TRBD1; j_gene: TRBJ2-7; CDR3nt: TGTGCCAGCACCCGCGGACAGGGGGTGAGGGAGCAATACTTC; CDR3aa: CASTRGQGVREQYF
abundance: .; v_gene: TRBV28; d_gene: .; j_gene: TRBJ1-4; CDR3nt: TGTTCCAGCACTTTATGGTCAGGTACTAATGAGAAACTGTTTTTT; CDR3aa: CSSTLWSGTNEKLFF
abundance: .; v_gene: TRBV12-3/TRBV12-4; d_gene: .; j_gene: TRBJ2-1; CDR3nt: TGTGCCAGCACCTCAAACTGGGGTTCCTACGATGAGCATTCCTTC; CDR3aa: CASTSNWGSYDEHSF
abundance: few; v_gene: TRBV20-1; d_gene: .; j_gene: TRBJ1-2; CDR3nt: TGCAGTGCTTGGGTGCCTGCATCGGGCTACACCTTC; CDR3aa: CSAWVPASGYTF
abundance: .; v_gene: TRBV10-1; d_gene: .; j_gene: TRBJ2-5; CDR3nt: TGCGCCAGCAGTGCCGGGCAATTAAGGGATGAGGCCCAGTACTTC; CDR3aa: CASSAGQLRDEAQYF
abundance: .; v_gene: TRBV12-3/TRBV12-4; d_gene: TRBD1; j_gene: TRBJ2-7; CDR3nt: TGTGGCAGCAATTTGACAGGGGGGGCGTCCGAGCAGTACTTC; CDR3aa: CGSNLTGGASEQYF
abundance: once; v_gene: TRBV4-1; d_gene: .; j_gene: TRBJ2-7; CDR3nt: TGCGCCAGCAGCCAACAGATGCGCTACGAGCAATACTTC; CDR3aa: CASSQQMRYEQYF
abundance: .; v_gene: TRBV5-1; d_gene: TRBD1; j_gene: TRBJ1-4; CDR3nt: TGCGCCAGCAACTGGAACAGGGGTGCTAATGAAAAACTGTTTTTT; CDR3aa: CASNWNRGANEKLFF
abundance: .; v_gene: TRBV28; d_gene: TRBD1; j_gene: TRBJ1-6; CDR3nt: TGTGTCAGCAGTTTAATCCAGGGGGTTAATTTAGGATCAACCCTCCACTTT; CDR3aa: CVSSLIQGVNLGSTLHF
abundance: .; v_gene: TRBV5-6; d_gene: .; j_gene: TRBJ2-7; CDR3nt: TGTGTCAGCAGCTCCGTTGTCCGGGAGAGGACCTACGAAGAGTACTTC; CDR3aa: CVSSSVVRERTYEEYF
abundance: .; v_gene: TRBV2; d_gene: .; j_gene: TRBJ2-1; CDR3nt: TGTGCCAGCAGTGAAGGAGGGGGAGGGGTCATTGGGAATGAGCAGTTCTTC; CDR3aa: CASSEGGGGVIGNEQFF
abundance: few; v_gene: TRBV5-1; d_gene: TRBD1; j_gene: TRBJ2-7; CDR3nt: TGCGCCAGCAGTTTTTCGACAGGGCCCTACGAGCAGTACTTC; CDR3aa: CASSFSTGPYEQYF
abundance: .; v_gene: TRBV6-5; d_gene: .; j_gene: TRBJ2-1; CDR3nt: TGTGCCTGCTATACCGGGAATGAGCAGATCTTC; CDR3aa: CACYTGNEQIF
abundance: .; v_gene: TRBV15; d_gene: .; j_gene: TRBJ2-6; CDR3nt: TGTGCCACCAGCAGGCGCGAAGACAAGGTGGTTGCTGGGGCCAACGTCCTGACTTTC; CDR3aa: CATSRREDKVVAGANVLTF
abundance: medium-sized; v_gene: TRBV11-3; d_gene: TRBD2; j_gene: TRBJ2-2; CDR3nt: TGTGCCAGCAGCTTAGGGGTGACTAGCCTGAACACCGGGGAGCTGTTTTTT; CDR3aa: CASSLGVTSLNTGELFF
abundance: once; v_gene: TRBV20-1; d_gene: .; j_gene: TRBJ2-7; CDR3nt: TGCAATGCTAGGGAATTTCTCGAGCAGTACTTC; CDR3aa: CNAREFLEQYF
abundance: .; v_gene: TRBV28; d_gene: .; j_gene: TRBJ2-3; CDR3nt: TGTACCAGCAGTTTTGTCACGGGCACAGATACGCAGTATTTT; CDR3aa: CTSSFVTGTDTQYF
abundance: .; v_gene: TRBV6-5; d_gene: .; j_gene: TRBJ2-5; CDR3nt: TGTGCCAGCAGACCTTGGACGGGAACGCAAGACACCCAGTACTTC; CDR3aa: CASRPWTGTQDTQYF